This T cell receptor (beta chain) appears in the sequencing data of a study of control samples from healthy donors and cancer patients. Libraries were prepared by immunoSEQ multiplex PCR; TCRdb keeps only in-frame clonotypes and omits some of them. The table has approximately 100,000 clones, about 90% seen once. Material: blood. The source of this sequence is a man younger than 40 in good health.

Here the CDR3 reads CASSLEYGTSGRAGNEQFF. CDR3 nucleotides: TGTGCCAGCAGCCTCGAATACGGGACTAGCGGGAGGGCCGGGAATGAGCAGTTCTTC. The chain combines TRBV4-2 with TRBJ2-1; TRBD2 agrees at 16 bases. The V and J ends lost 4 bases and 7 bases, in that order; junction bases with no gene match: 13. The CDR3 is 19 residues long. Germline CDR1 reads LGHNA; CDR2 reads YNFKEQ.